This T cell receptor beta chain was observed in a study of neurological immune-mediated disorders. This clonotype has ten or more counts. A single run covered 15-18 subjects with over 170 million TCR-beta sequences. TCRdb called the 5' RACE reads again in MiXCR, with one record for every CDR3 protein. Of 28,000 or so distinct CDR3 sequences in the sample, under 25% are singletons; the top ten hold 16%. Trimming removed 3 bases from V and 1 base from J, with 9 bases in between. Germline-derived CDR1 and CDR2 are DFQATT and SNEGSKA (reference sequence). This CDR3 has 13 residues. The rearrangement joins TRBV20-1 to TRBJ1-1, with D unresolved. The TCR comes from a woman aged 60-70 years in good health. What was sequenced was PBMCs. DNA of the CDR3: TGCAGTGCTAGGCAGGATCCGAACACTGAAGCTTTCTTT. Translating gives CSARQDPNTEAFF.